This T cell receptor (beta chain) was recovered during a study of CD8+CD57+ T cells in acquired aplastic anemia. Study results and caveats: The CD8+ Simpson's diversity of patients and controls was not significantly different.

Germline CDR1 and CDR2: SGHRS and YFSETQ. V was cut by 4 bases and J by 0 bases, with 13 bases left in between. CDR3 length equals 16 residues. Concerning this clonotype: Its cognate antigen is unknown. A clone one base away is much larger, so this may be a read error.

Both TCR beta VDJ combination and CDR3 sequence profiling were carried out. Genomic DNA was the template for this profiling. MiXCR was run by TCRdb on the reads, yielding one entry per CDR3 protein. The table has some 180,000 distinct CDR3 sequences, approximately 46% seen once. The sequenced sample was sorted CD4+, CD8+, or CD8+CD57+ T cells (not recorded which) from PBMCs. The receptor was derived from a human donor in good health. The chain combines TRBV5-1 with TRBJ2-2; D may match TRBD1 or TRBD2 (5 bases each). The CDR3 DNA reads as TGCGCCAGCAGCCTTGAGGGACGGCCGAACACCGGGGAGCTGTTTTTT. Translated: CASSLEGRPNTGELFF.